This TCR beta chain was sequenced in a study of cytomegalovirus exposure and HLA in healthy donors. Points from the study as a whole: Later on, a genetic analysis was performed. It linked a missense variant in DCLRE1C with V- and J-gene trimming of TCR beta.

Both 60 Vbeta primers and 13 Jbeta primers went into the PCR. Produced via immunoSEQ multiplex PCR; TCRdb's table is partial and in-frame only. The data contain around 69,000 clones, 70% to 80% of them singletons. In its sample, this clone was seen a few times. Antigen unknown. The V end lost 5 bases, the J end lost 4 bases, and 14 bases lay between the germline ends. The CDR3 loop spans 15 amino acids. CDR1 and CDR2 (germline): SGHTA, FQGNSA. The TCR originated in a woman aged 45-59 years in good health and CMV-seropositive. Material: PBMCs. The chain couples TRBV7-2 to TRBJ1-4; tentatively, D is TRBD1 (5 bases). The CDR3 reads CASSQVDNHNEKLFF. CDR3 in DNA: TGTGCCAGCAGCCAAGTGGACAACCATAATGAAAAACTGTTTTTT. Looking up the rest from reference TRBV7-2 and TRBJ1-4 gives the full variable domain: GAGVSQSPSNKVTEKGKDVELRCDPISGHTALYWYRQSLGQGLEFLIYFQGNSAPDKSGLPSDRFSAERTGGSVSTLTIQRTQQEDSAVYLCASSQVDNHNEKLFFGSGTQLSVL.